A selection of T cell receptor beta chains follows, all from one sample in a study of identical twins. TCRdb ran MiXCR on the 5' RACE reads and lists one entry per CDR3 protein. The data show 1.5 million to 2 million distinct CDR3 sequences, about 31% seen once. Sequenced: cord blood. The source of these receptors is a newborn girl in good health. Both conserved end residues are part of each CDR3. The order of the fields is CDR3 length, V gene, J gene, clone size, D gene, CDR3 protein, CDR3 DNA. D genes are given only for firm matches. Only part of the rows carry a size: once, few, many, or a class if the clone is expanded.

17	TRBV24-1	TRBJ2-5	NA	NA	CATSDRPGAGPQETQYF	TGTGCCACCAGTGATCGCCCCGGGGCAGGGCCCCAAGAGACCCAGTACTTC
14	TRBV7-9	TRBJ2-5	NA	NA	CASSLGARFGEQYF	TGTGCCAGCAGCTTAGGGGCCCGCTTTGGTGAGCAGTACTTC
14	TRBV3-1	TRBJ2-7	NA	NA	CASSQESTRGEQYF	TGTGCCAGCAGCCAAGAATCCACCCGGGGGGAGCAGTACTTC
16	TRBV7-9	TRBJ2-1	NA	NA	CASSSLRPQGINEQFF	TGTGCCAGCAGCTCCCTAAGGCCCCAGGGTATAAATGAGCAGTTCTTC
18	TRBV7-7	TRBJ2-3	few	TRBD2	CASSLASSSGPSTDTQYF	TGTGCCAGCAGCTTAGCGTCATCTAGCGGGCCTAGCACAGATACGCAGTATTTT
13	TRBV20-1	TRBJ2-4	NA	NA	CSATNTGKNIQYF	TGCAGTGCCACCAATACAGGGAAAAACATTCAGTACTTC
13	TRBV7-9	TRBJ1-4	few	NA	CASSLQTDEKLFF	TGTGCCAGCAGCTTACAAACAGATGAAAAACTGTTTTTT
12	TRBV20-1	TRBJ2-5	NA	NA	CSARVSGNEQYF	TGCAGTGCTAGGGTGTCCGGGAATGAGCAGTACTTC
14	TRBV3-1	TRBJ2-7	NA	TRBD2	CASSAPGLGVEQYF	TGTGCCAGCAGCGCACCGGGACTAGGCGTCGAGCAGTACTTC
14	TRBV14	TRBJ1-2	many	TRBD1	CASRRTGANYGYTF	TGTGCCAGCAGGAGGACAGGGGCTAACTATGGCTACACCTTC
14	TRBV12-3/TRBV12-4	TRBJ2-5	NA	NA	CASSTRVRSMRQYF	TGTGCCAGCAGTACAAGGGTGAGGTCAATGAGACAGTACTTC
13	TRBV19	TRBJ2-7	few	NA	CASSPPEWHEQYF	TGTGCCAGTAGTCCGCCGGAGTGGCACGAGCAGTACTTC
15	TRBV27	TRBJ1-1	NA	NA	CASSLGSRVGTEAFF	TGTGCCAGCAGTTTAGGGTCGAGGGTTGGCACTGAAGCTTTCTTT
15	TRBV5-1	TRBJ1-1	NA	NA	CASSLAGTQNTEAFF	TGCGCCAGCAGCTTGGCCGGGACTCAGAACACTGAAGCTTTCTTT
20	TRBV4-2	TRBJ2-3	NA	TRBD2	CASSQPLFSSAGGRSDTQYF	TGTGCCAGCAGCCAACCCCTATTTTCCTCGGCGGGGGGTCGCTCAGATACGCAGTATTTT
13	TRBV6-2/TRBV6-3	TRBJ2-7	few	NA	CASREAVSYEQYF	TGTGCCAGCAGGGAAGCGGTTTCCTACGAGCAGTACTTC
18	TRBV6-1	TRBJ2-6	NA	TRBD2	CASSHPSGRASGANVLTF	TGTGCCAGCAGTCATCCTAGCGGGAGGGCCTCTGGGGCCAACGTCCTGACTTTC
16	TRBV5-1	TRBJ1-6	few	NA	CASSPGWGLNNSPLHF	TGCGCCAGCAGCCCGGGATGGGGGCTTAACAATTCACCCCTCCACTTT
15	TRBV4-1	TRBJ2-7	NA	NA	CASSPRFFSSYEQYF	TGCGCCAGCAGCCCCCGGTTCTTCAGCTCCTACGAGCAGTACTTC
15	TRBV6-2/TRBV6-3	TRBJ2-5	NA	NA	CASSSWALRGETQYF	TGTGCCAGCAGTTCGTGGGCACTACGAGGGGAGACCCAGTACTTC
12	TRBV9	TRBJ2-3	NA	NA	CASSANSDTQYF	TGTGCCAGCAGCGCAAACTCAGATACGCAGTATTTT
15	TRBV21-1	TRBJ2-6	NA	NA	CASSTQDSGANVLTF	TGTGCCAGCAGCACCCAGGACTCTGGGGCCAACGTCCTGACTTTC
15	TRBV12-5	TRBJ1-2	many	TRBD1	CASGLGTGVSYGYTF	TGTGCTAGTGGTCTCGGGACAGGCGTCTCCTATGGCTACACCTTC
13	TRBV24-1	TRBJ2-2	NA	NA	CATSPANTGELFF	TGTGCCACCAGTCCAGCGAACACCGGGGAGCTGTTTTTT
15	TRBV25-1	TRBJ2-1	once	TRBD1	CASSALRDRNNERFF	TGTGCCAGCAGTGCGCTGAGGGACAGAAACAATGAGCGGTTCTTC
13	TRBV20-1	TRBJ1-2	few	NA	CSARWGGNYGYTF	TGCAGTGCTAGATGGGGGGGTAACTATGGCTACACCTTC
15	TRBV3-1	TRBJ1-1	NA	NA	CASSRISGGGTEAFF	TGTGCCAGCAGCCGAATATCAGGTGGGGGCACTGAAGCTTTCTTT
15	TRBV11-2	TRBJ1-2	few	NA	CASSLDRKPPYSYTF	TGTGCCAGCAGCTTAGATAGGAAACCGCCCTATAGCTACACCTTC
14	TRBV12-3/TRBV12-4	TRBJ2-7	NA	NA	CASSFWQSSYEQYF	TGTGCCAGCAGTTTTTGGCAGAGCTCCTACGAGCAGTACTTC
15	TRBV9	TRBJ2-3	many	TRBD2	CASSVSGGATDTQYF	TGTGCCAGCAGCGTTAGCGGGGGGGCCACAGATACGCAGTATTTT
18	TRBV6-2/TRBV6-3	TRBJ2-3	NA	TRBD2	CASSYSPRTSGGADTQYF	TGTGCCAGCAGTTACTCGCCTCGGACTAGCGGGGGCGCAGATACGCAGTATTTT
14	TRBV2	TRBJ1-1	NA	TRBD1	CASITTGLDTEAFF	TGTGCCAGCATCACGACAGGGTTGGACACTGAAGCTTTCTTT
15	TRBV4-1	TRBJ1-4	many	TRBD1	CASSQTGATNEKLFF	TGCGCCAGCAGCCAGACAGGGGCAACTAATGAAAAACTGTTTTTT